The 6 T cell receptor beta chains below all came from one sample that was sequenced in a study of early T cells in non-severe SARS-CoV-2 infection. TCRdb used MiXCR to reprocess the 5' RACE reads, holding one entry per CDR3 protein. The sample carries approximately 100,000 distinct CDR3 sequences, 11% recorded once. Material for sequencing was whole blood. These TCRs come from an adult who was a healthcare worker with PCR-confirmed SARS-CoV-2 infection or an uninfected control (not recorded which).

This clonotype was seen ten or more times. The chain joins TRBV5-1 to TRBJ2-7, with TRBD2 identical over 7 bases. CDR3 size: 16 residues. Trimming at V came to 5 bases and at J to 5 bases, leaving 16 bases not matched to a gene. CDR1 SGHRS and CDR2 YFSETQ come from the germline V gene. CDR3 protein: CASSPGTGTTTNEQYF. The CDR3 DNA sequence: TGCGCCAGCAGTCCAGGCACCGGGACTACCACGAACGAGCAGTACTTC.

This clonotype occurred a few times. This chain joins TRBV20-1 and TRBJ2-7; either TRBD1 or TRBD2 may supply D (5 bases each). The CDR3 has 13 amino acids. The germline V gene has CDR1 DFQATT and CDR2 SNEGSKA (reference sequence). V was cut by 1 base and J by 2 bases, with 9 bases left in between. The CDR3 sequence is CSARVGDPYEQYF. The CDR3 coding sequence is TGCAGTGCTAGAGTGGGGGACCCCTACGAGCAGTACTTC.

The V and J genes are TRBV10-3 and TRBJ1-1; tentatively, D is TRBD1 (5 bases). Germline V gives CDR1 ENHRY, CDR2 SYGVKD. The V and J ends lost 2 bases and 7 bases respectively, with 11 bases between them. The CDR3 runs 13 residues. As DNA, the CDR3 is TGTGCCATCAGTGAGAGCAGGGTGTTTGAAGCTTTCTTT. Translated, it gives CAISESRVFEAFF.

This clonotype was recorded many times. The genes are TRBV6-5 and TRBJ1-2; no reliable D call. Germline V gives CDR1 MNHEY, CDR2 SVGAGI. The CDR3 is made up of 17 amino acids. Trimming took off 0 bases at V and 8 bases at J, with 22 bases between the two ends. The CDR3 DNA sequence: TGTGCCAGCAGTTACTCGGGCATGCAATGGACCCCACAAGGCTACACCTTC. It codes for CASSYSGMQWTPQGYTF.

The V and J genes are TRBV12-3 or TRBV12-4 and TRBJ2-5, with TRBD2 matching over 9 bases. The CDR3 extends over 18 amino acids. The junction had 16 bases not matched to a gene; V was cut back by 3 bases and J by 5 bases. The CDR3 here is CASSFGWLAGSSTETQYF. The CDR3 region has the DNA TGTGCCAGCAGTTTCGGTTGGCTAGCGGGATCATCGACCGAGACCCAGTACTTC.

This clonotype came up many times. The rearrangement joins TRBV20-1 to TRBJ2-3, with 7 positions matching TRBD2. Per germline, CDR1 DFQATT and CDR2 SNEGSKA (reference sequence). The CDR3 covers 13 residues. The V and J ends lost 3 bases and 4 bases, in that order; junction bases with no gene match: 4. The CDR3 protein is CSASGRVADTQYF. CDR3 DNA: TGCAGTGCTAGTGGGAGGGTCGCAGATACGCAGTATTTT.